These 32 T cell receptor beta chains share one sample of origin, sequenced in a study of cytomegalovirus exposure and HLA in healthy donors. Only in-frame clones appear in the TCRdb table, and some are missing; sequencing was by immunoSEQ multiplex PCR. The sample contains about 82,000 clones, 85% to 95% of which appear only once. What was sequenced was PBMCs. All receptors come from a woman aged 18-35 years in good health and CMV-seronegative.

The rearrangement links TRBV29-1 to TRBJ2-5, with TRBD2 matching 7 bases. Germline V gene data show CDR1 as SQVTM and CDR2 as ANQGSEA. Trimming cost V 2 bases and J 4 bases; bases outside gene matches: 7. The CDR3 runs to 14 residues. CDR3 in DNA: TGCAGCGTTGAACCCCGACTAGCAGCAGAGACCCAGTACTTC. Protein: CSVEPRLAAETQYF.

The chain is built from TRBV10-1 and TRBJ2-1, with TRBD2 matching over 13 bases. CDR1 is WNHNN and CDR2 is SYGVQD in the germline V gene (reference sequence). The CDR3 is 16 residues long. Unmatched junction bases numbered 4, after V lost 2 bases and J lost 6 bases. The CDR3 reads CASSEGTSGIFNEQFF. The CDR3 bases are TGCGCCAGCAGTGAGGGGACTAGCGGGATTTTCAATGAGCAGTTCTTC.

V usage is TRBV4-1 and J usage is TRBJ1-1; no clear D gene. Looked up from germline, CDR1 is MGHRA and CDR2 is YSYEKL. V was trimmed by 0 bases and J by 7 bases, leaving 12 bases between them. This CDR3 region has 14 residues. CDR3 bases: TGCGCCAGCAGCCAAGACTACCCTCTTATTGAAGCTTTCTTT. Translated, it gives CASSQDYPLIEAFF.

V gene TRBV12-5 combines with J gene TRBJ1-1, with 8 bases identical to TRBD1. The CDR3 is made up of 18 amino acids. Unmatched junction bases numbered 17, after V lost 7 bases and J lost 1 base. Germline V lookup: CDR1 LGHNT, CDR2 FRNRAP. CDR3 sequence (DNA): TGTGCTAGTGCCTTAGCCTCAACAGGGGGAACGGGGAACACTGAAGCTTTCTTT. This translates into CASALASTGGTGNTEAFF.

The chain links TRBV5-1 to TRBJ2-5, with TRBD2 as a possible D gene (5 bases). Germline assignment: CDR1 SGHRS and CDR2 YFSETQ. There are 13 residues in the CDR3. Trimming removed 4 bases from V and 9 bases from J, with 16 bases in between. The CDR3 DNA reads TGCGCCAGCAGCCCGGGCCCCGGGGTGGCCCAGTACTTC. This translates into CASSPGPGVAQYF.

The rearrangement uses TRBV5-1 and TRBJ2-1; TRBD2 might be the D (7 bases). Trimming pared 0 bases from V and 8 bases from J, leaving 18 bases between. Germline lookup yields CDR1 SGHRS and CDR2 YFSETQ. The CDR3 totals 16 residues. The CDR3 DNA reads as TGCGCCAGCAGCTTGGCGTGGGGGGGCTCCTCCCATGAGCAGTTCTTC. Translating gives CASSLAWGGSSHEQFF.

The CDR3 sequence is CASSGGSDTQYF. The CDR3 nucleotides are TGTGCCAGCAGCGGGGGGTCGGATACGCAGTATTTT. The chain combines TRBV13 with TRBJ2-3; D perhaps matches TRBD2 (6 bases). Germline V CDR1 and CDR2: PRHDT, FYEKMQ (reference sequence). The germline V and J ends were trimmed by 5 bases and 6 bases, with 9 bases remaining between them. The CDR3 is 12 residues long.

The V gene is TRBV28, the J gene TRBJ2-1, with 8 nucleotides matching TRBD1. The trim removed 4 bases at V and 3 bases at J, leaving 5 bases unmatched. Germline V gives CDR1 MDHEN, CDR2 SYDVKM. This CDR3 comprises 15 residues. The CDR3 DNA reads TGTGCCAGCAGTTCGGGACAGGTAGGCTACAATGAGCAGTTCTTC. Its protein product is CASSSGQVGYNEQFF.

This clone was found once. The CDR3 DNA sequence: TGTGCCAGCAGCCCGGGACACGTTATCTCTGGGGCCAACGTCCTGACTTTC. It is translated as CASSPGHVISGANVLTF. This sequence joins TRBV7-9 and TRBJ2-6; a weak D match, TRBD1 (6 bases). The CDR3 runs to 17 residues. The ends were cut back, 5 bases at V and 0 bases at J, with 14 bases in the middle. Germline V gene sequence: CDR1 SEHNR, CDR2 FQNEAQ (reference sequence).

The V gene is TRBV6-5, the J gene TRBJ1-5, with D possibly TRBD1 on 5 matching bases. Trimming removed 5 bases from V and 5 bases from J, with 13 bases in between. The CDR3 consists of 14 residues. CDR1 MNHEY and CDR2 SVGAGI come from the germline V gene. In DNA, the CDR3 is TGTGCCAGCAGTCGTCTCGGGGGTCATCAGCCCCAGCATTTT. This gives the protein CASSRLGGHQPQHF.

The CDR3 reads CASSEIGADTIYF. The CDR3 DNA sequence: TGTGCCAGCAGTGAAATAGGGGCGGACACCATATATTTT. This rearrangement joins TRBV2 to TRBJ1-3, with a tentative D call TRBD1 (5 bases). The V end was cut by 2 bases, the J end by 8 bases, with 10 bases between. The CDR3 is 13 residues long. CDR1 SNHLY and CDR2 FYNNEI come from the germline V gene.

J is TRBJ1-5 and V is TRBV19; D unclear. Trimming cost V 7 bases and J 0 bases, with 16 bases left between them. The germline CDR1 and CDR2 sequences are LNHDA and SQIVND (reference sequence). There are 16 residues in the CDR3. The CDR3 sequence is CASTPRASYSNQPQHF. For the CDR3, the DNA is TGTGCCAGTACCCCCCGTGCGTCGTATAGCAATCAGCCCCAGCATTTT.

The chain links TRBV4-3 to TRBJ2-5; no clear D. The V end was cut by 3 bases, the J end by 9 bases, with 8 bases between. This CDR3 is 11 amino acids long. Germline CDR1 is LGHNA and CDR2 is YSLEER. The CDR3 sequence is CASSQYRAQYF. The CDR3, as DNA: TGCGCCAGCAGCCAGTACCGGGCCCAGTACTTC.

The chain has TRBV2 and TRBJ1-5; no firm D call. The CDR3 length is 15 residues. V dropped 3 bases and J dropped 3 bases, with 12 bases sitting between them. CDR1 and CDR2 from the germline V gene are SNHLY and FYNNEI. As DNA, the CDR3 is TGTGCCAGCAGTGAGATCGGCGACATCAATCAGCCCCAGCATTTT. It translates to CASSEIGDINQPQHF.

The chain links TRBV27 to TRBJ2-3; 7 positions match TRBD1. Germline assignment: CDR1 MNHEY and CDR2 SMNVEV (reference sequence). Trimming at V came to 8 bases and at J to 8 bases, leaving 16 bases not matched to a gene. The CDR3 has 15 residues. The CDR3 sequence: CASRRGQAPLFTQYF. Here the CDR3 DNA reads TGTGCCAGCCGTAGGGGGCAGGCCCCCTTGTTTACGCAGTATTTT.

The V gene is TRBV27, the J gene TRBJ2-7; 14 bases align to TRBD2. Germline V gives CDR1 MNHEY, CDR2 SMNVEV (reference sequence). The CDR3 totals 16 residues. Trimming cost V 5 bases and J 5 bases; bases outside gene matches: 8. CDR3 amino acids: CASSPGLAGVLNEQYF. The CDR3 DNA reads TGTGCCAGCAGTCCGGGACTAGCGGGAGTGTTGAACGAGCAGTACTTC.

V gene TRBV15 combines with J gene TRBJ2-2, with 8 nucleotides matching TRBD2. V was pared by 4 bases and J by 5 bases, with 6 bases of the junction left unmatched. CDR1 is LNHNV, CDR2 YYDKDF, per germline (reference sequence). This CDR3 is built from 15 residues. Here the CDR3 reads CATSMIREGTGELFF. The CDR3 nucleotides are TGTGCCACCAGCATGATACGGGAGGGAACCGGGGAGCTGTTTTTT.

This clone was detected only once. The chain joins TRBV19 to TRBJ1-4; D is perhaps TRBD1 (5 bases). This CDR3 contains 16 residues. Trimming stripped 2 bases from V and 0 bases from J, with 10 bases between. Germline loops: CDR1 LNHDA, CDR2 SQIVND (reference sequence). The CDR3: CASSIQGAPTNEKLFF. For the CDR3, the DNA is TGTGCCAGTAGTATACAGGGCGCGCCAACTAATGAAAAACTGTTTTTT. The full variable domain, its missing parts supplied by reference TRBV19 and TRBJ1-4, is DGGITQSPKYLFRKEGQNVTLSCEQNLNHDAMYWYRQDPGQGLRLIYYSQIVNDFQKGDIAEGYSVSREKKESFPLTVTSAQKNPTAFYLCASSIQGAPTNEKLFFGSGTQLSVL.

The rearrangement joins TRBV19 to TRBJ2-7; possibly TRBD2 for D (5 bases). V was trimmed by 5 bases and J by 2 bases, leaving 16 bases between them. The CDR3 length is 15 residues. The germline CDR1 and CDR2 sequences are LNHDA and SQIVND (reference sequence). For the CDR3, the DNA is TGTGCCAGTAGTCTCTTCGGTCGGGATACCTACGAGCAGTACTTC. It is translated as CASSLFGRDTYEQYF.

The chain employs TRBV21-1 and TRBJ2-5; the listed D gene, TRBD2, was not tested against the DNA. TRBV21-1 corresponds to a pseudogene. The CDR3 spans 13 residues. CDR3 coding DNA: TGTGCCAGCAGCAGCGGGTACCAAGAGACCCAGTACTTC. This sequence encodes CASSSGYQETQYF.

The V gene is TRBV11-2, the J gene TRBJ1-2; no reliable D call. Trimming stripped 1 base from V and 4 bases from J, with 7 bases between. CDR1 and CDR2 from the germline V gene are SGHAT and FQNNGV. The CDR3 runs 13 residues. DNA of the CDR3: TGTGCCAGCAGCTTAGGGCCTCCCTATGGCTACACCTTC. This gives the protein CASSLGPPYGYTF.

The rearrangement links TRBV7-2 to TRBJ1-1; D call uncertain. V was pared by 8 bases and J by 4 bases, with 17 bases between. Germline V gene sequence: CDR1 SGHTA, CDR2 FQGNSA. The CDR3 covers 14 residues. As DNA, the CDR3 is TGTGCCAGCTCCTTTACCGGGGAAGCCACTGAAGCTTTCTTT. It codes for CASSFTGEATEAFF.

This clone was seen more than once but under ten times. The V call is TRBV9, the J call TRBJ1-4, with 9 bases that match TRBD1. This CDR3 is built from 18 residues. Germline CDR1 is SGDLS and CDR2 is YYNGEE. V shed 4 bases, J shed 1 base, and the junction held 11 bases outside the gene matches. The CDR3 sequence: CASSLRAGQGGTNEKLFF. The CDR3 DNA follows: TGTGCCAGCAGCCTCAGGGCGGGACAGGGAGGAACTAATGAAAAACTGTTTTTT.

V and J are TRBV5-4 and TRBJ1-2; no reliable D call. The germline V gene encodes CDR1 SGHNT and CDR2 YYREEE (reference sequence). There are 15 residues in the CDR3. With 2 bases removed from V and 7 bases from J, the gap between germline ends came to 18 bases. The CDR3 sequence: CASSLLHTETVGYTF. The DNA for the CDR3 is TGTGCCAGCAGCTTACTTCATACAGAGACGGTTGGCTACACCTTC.

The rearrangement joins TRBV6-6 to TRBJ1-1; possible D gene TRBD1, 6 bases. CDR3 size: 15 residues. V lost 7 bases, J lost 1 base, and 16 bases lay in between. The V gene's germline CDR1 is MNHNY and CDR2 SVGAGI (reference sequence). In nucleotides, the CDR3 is TGTGCCAGCACCGAATGGGGGCTTGGGAACACTGAAGCTTTCTTT. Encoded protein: CASTEWGLGNTEAFF.

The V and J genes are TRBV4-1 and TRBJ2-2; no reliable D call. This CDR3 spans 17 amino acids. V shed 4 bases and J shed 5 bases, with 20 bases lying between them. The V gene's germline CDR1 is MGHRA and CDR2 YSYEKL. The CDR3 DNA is TGCGCCAGCAGCCTAACCGTCGACAAGGTAGAAACCGGGGAGCTGTTTTTT. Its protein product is CASSLTVDKVETGELFF.

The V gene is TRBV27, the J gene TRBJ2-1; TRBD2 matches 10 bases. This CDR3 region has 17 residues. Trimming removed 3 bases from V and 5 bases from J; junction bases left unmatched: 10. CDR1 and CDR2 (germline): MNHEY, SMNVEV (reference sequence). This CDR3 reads CASSFPPPSGGHNEQFF. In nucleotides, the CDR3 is TGTGCCAGCAGTTTCCCCCCTCCTAGCGGGGGCCACAATGAGCAGTTCTTC.

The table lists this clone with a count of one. CDR3 in amino acids: CASEDRGAGQPQHF. CDR3 DNA: TGTGCCAGCGAGGACAGGGGGGCTGGACAGCCCCAGCATTTT. The chain recombines TRBV28 with TRBJ1-5, with 10 bases lining up with TRBD1. V gave up 8 bases and J gave up 7 bases; unmatched junction bases: 8. CDR1 and CDR2 (germline): MDHEN, SYDVKM. The CDR3 length is 14 residues.

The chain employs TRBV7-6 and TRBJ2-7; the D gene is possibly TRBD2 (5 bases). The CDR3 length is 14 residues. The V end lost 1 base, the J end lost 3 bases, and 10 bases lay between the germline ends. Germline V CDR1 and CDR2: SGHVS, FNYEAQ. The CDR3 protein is CASSLGESHYEQYF. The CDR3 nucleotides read TGTGCCAGCAGCTTAGGGGAGAGTCACTACGAGCAGTACTTC.

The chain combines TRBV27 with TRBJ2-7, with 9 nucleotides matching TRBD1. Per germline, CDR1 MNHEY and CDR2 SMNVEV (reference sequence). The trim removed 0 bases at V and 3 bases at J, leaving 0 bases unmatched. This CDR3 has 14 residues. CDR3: CASSLSTGGYEQYF. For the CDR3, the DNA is TGTGCCAGCAGTTTATCGACAGGGGGCTACGAGCAGTACTTC.

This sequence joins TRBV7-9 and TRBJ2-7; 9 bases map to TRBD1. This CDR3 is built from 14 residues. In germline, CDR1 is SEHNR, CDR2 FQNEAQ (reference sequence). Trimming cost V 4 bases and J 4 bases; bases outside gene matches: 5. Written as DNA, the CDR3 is TGTGCCAGCAGCTACGGGACAGGGACATACGAGCAGTACTTC. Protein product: CASSYGTGTYEQYF.

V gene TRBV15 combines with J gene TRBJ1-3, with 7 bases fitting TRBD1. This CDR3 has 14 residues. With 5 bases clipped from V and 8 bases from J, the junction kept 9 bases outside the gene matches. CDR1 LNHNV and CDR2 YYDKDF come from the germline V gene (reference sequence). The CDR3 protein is CATSPRVQGDTIYF. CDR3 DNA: TGTGCCACCAGCCCCCGGGTCCAGGGGGACACCATATATTTT.